Each of the 10 T cell receptor beta chains below was sequenced from the same sample in a study of human T cells and chemical hapten exposure. Time point reported: patch test 3, about 24 weeks after DPC sensitization. Treatment noted: therapeutic diphenylcyclopropenone sensitization with weekly scalp DPC. TCRdb reprocessed the RACE reads via MiXCR and lists one record per CDR3 protein. The data show fewer than 200,000 distinct CDR3 sequences, 28% seen once. Sequenced material: whole blood, taken in connection with sensitization to the hapten diphenylcyclopropenone (DPC). The source of these receptors is a woman aged 18-29 years with alopecia areata. Some clones in this sample may be carry-over from other donors' samples.

This clonotype was observed a handful of times. The J gene is TRBJ1-1, the V gene TRBV20-1; tentatively, D is TRBD1 (5 bases). V lost 5 bases to trimming and J lost 4 bases, with 14 bases between them. There are 13 residues in the CDR3. The germline V gene encodes CDR1 DFQATT and CDR2 SNEGSKA (reference sequence). The chain's CDR3 is CSAQWGGGTEAFF. The CDR3 nucleotides are TGCAGTGCTCAATGGGGCGGGGGCACTGAAGCTTTCTTT.

The CDR3 is CASSLTELLVNTEAFF. The CDR3 DNA is TGTGCCAGCAGTTTGACAGAACTACTTGTGAACACTGAAGCTTTCTTT. The chain combines TRBV28 with TRBJ1-1; weak D call: TRBD1 (5 bases). Trimming shortened V by 3 bases and J by 0 bases, and 14 bases separated the two germline ends. This CDR3 has 16 amino acids. CDR1 is MDHEN and CDR2 is SYDVKM in the germline V gene.

In this sample, this clonotype turned up once. The chain has TRBV6-1 and TRBJ2-2, with a tentative D call TRBD1 (7 bases). This CDR3 is 15 amino acids long. Between the trimmed V and J ends, which lost 1 base and 6 bases, there was a span of 12 bases. In germline, CDR1 is MNHNS, CDR2 SASEGT. CDR3 protein: CASSEGTGEAGELFF. DNA of the CDR3: TGTGCCAGCAGTGAAGGCACAGGGGAGGCCGGGGAGCTGTTTTTT.

In this sample, this clonotype turned up many times. The chain has TRBV11-2 and TRBJ2-1; 12 nucleotides align to TRBD2. Germline-derived CDR1 and CDR2 are SGHAT and FQNNGV. J gave up 6 bases and V 6 bases, and 9 bases lay outside the gene matches. This CDR3 is 16 amino acids long. DNA of the CDR3: TGTGCCAGCAGACAAACTAGCGGGGGGACGTTCAATGAGCAGTTCTTC. Its translation: CASRQTSGGTFNEQFF.

This clonotype appeared once. The CDR3 sequence: CASSSYGGKDEQFF. The CDR3 DNA is TGTGCCAGCAGCTCCTACGGGGGAAAAGATGAGCAGTTCTTC. The gene calls are TRBV7-2 and TRBJ2-1; D is possibly TRBD2 (6 bases). Germline V gives CDR1 SGHTA, CDR2 FQGNSA. This CDR3 is built from 14 residues. The V gene lost 4 bases and the J gene lost 8 bases, with 15 bases spanning the gap.

This clonotype showed up just a few times. This chain links TRBV7-6 with TRBJ2-3; no firm D call. V was cut by 1 base and J by 0 bases, with 5 bases left in between. CDR1 is SGHVS and CDR2 is FNYEAQ in the germline V gene. This CDR3 has 14 residues. The CDR3 loop is CASSLGSSTDTQYF. In DNA, the CDR3 is TGTGCCAGCAGCTTAGGCTCTAGCACAGATACGCAGTATTTT.

The V and J genes are TRBV19 and TRBJ2-7, with D perhaps TRBD1 or TRBD2 (6 bases each). Trimming removed 0 bases at V and 5 bases at J, with 14 bases between. This CDR3 spans 15 amino acids. Looked up from germline, CDR1 is LNHDA and CDR2 is SQIVND (reference sequence). The CDR3 DNA sequence: TGTGCCAGTAGTATAGAAGAGGGGGGATCCGACGAGCAGTACTTC. As protein: CASSIEEGGSDEQYF.

In this sample, this clonotype turned up a few times. The chain couples TRBV11-2 to TRBJ2-7; no clear D gene. CDR3 length: 13 amino acids. CDR1 is SGHAT, CDR2 FQNNGV, per germline. With 1 base removed from V and 6 bases from J, the gap between germline ends came to 10 bases. CDR3 sequence reads: CASSLVTPLEQYF. The CDR3 coding sequence is TGTGCCAGCAGCTTAGTGACTCCGCTCGAGCAGTACTTC.

The chain recombines TRBV29-1 with TRBJ2-1, with 8 nucleotides matching TRBD2. The length of the CDR3 is 13 residues. From germline, CDR1 is SQVTM and CDR2 ANQGSEA. Trimming at V came to 7 bases and at J to 9 bases, leaving 11 bases not matched to a gene. As DNA, the CDR3 is TGCAGCGGATCCGGGACTAGTCGGAGTGAGCAGTTCTTC. Translation: CSGSGTSRSEQFF.

This chain uses TRBV7-2 with TRBJ2-3, with TRBD2 identical over 9 bases. The length of the CDR3 is 16 residues. Germline CDR1 and CDR2: SGHTA and FQGNSA. Trimming took 3 bases from V and 0 from J; bases not matched to a gene: 4. The CDR3 protein is CASSLSSGASTDTQYF. The CDR3 coding sequence is TGTGCCAGCAGCTTGTCTAGCGGGGCCAGCACAGATACGCAGTATTTT.